The 12 T cell receptor beta chains in this list originate from one sample, sequenced in a study of blood T cell repertoires in COVID-19. Sequencing was performed with immunoSEQ multiplex PCR; in TCRdb, only in-frame clones are kept and a portion is missing. This sample has about 300,000 clones, with less than 90% found just once. Sequencing was done on a sample of peripheral blood. The receptors come from a human donor in a cohort sampled during active COVID-19.

In its sample, this clone was seen once. This chain connects TRBV21-1 to TRBJ2-3; the table's D call, TRBD2, was not checked against the DNA. TRBV21-1 is described as a pseudogene. The CDR3 sequence is 16 residues long. CDR3 coding DNA: TGTGCCAGCAGCCAAAGGGAGGGGACGAGCACAGATACGCAGTATTTT. It specifies CASSQREGTSTDTQYF.

The chain uses TRBV28 and TRBJ1-3; TRBD1 matches at 10 bases. The length of the CDR3 is 14 residues. Unmatched junction bases numbered 3, after V lost 6 bases and J lost 4 bases. Germline loops: CDR1 MDHEN, CDR2 SYDVKM. This chain's CDR3 is CASSGTGAGNTIYF. CDR3 in DNA: TGTGCCAGCAGCGGGACAGGGGCAGGAAACACCATATATTTT.

V gene TRBV7-2 combines with J gene TRBJ2-1; 11 bases agree with TRBD2. Trimming took 5 bases from V and 10 from J; bases not matched to a gene: 16. This CDR3 spans 17 amino acids. Germline V gene lookup returns CDR1 SGHTA and CDR2 FQGNSA. This CDR3 is CASSPSIISGRVREQFF. CDR3 coding DNA: TGTGCCAGCAGCCCCTCCATTATTAGCGGGAGGGTACGGGAGCAGTTCTTC.

J is TRBJ1-1 and V is TRBV11-2, with D unclear. CDR1 and CDR2 (germline): SGHAT, FQNNGV. Trimming cost V 3 bases and J 2 bases, with 10 bases left between them. This CDR3 is built from 14 residues. The CDR3 sequence: CASSFGKTNTEAFF. The CDR3 DNA is TGTGCCAGCAGCTTCGGGAAGACAAACACTGAAGCTTTCTTT.

The V call is TRBV6-2 or TRBV6-3, the J call TRBJ2-1, with 10 bases aligning to TRBD2. Germline loops: CDR1 MNHEY, CDR2 SVGEGT. This CDR3 region has 16 residues. The V segment lost 2 bases and the J segment 6 bases; nucleotides outside the gene matches: 7. The CDR3, as DNA: TGTGCCAGCAGTTACCCTAGCGGGAGTATCTCCAATGAGCAGTTCTTC. Encoded protein: CASSYPSGSISNEQFF.

The chain has TRBV27 and TRBJ2-3; D perhaps matches TRBD2 (6 bases). The V gene's germline CDR1 is MNHEY and CDR2 SMNVEV (reference sequence). The germline V and J ends were trimmed by 4 bases and 0 bases, with 14 bases remaining between them. CDR3 length equals 16 residues. The CDR3 coding sequence is TGTGCCAGCAGTTCGTGGACGGGACTTAGCACAGATACGCAGTATTTT. Translated, it gives CASSSWTGLSTDTQYF.

V and J are TRBV6-5 and TRBJ1-1; D is unclear. There are 15 residues in the CDR3. The V and J ends lost 0 bases and 0 bases respectively, with 8 bases between them. In germline, CDR1 is MNHEY, CDR2 SVGAGI. Here the CDR3 DNA reads TGTGCCAGCAGTTACTCGTATAGCCTGAACACTGAAGCTTTCTTT. Its translation is CASSYSYSLNTEAFF.

This clone was picked up one time. The CDR3 region is CASRAGWNTGELFF. The CDR3 DNA sequence: TGTGCCAGCAGGGCAGGGTGGAACACCGGGGAGCTGTTTTTT. J is TRBJ2-2 and V is TRBV6-5; TRBD1 might be the D (5 bases). Trimming pared 6 bases from V and 1 base from J, leaving 9 bases between. The V gene's germline CDR1 is MNHEY and CDR2 SVGAGI. The CDR3 has 14 residues.

The chain is built from TRBV24-1 and TRBJ2-7, with 11 bases matching TRBD2. There are 16 residues in the CDR3. J gave up 3 bases and V 4 bases, and 7 bases lay outside the gene matches. CDR1 is KGHDR, CDR2 SFDVKD, per germline. CDR3 bases: TGTGCCACCAGTGAGGGTAGCGGGAGGGCCGGCTACGAGCAGTACTTC. Protein product: CATSEGSGRAGYEQYF.

V is TRBV9 and J is TRBJ2-1, with 9 bases lining up with TRBD2. The CDR3 length is 16 residues. Germline CDR1 is SGDLS and CDR2 is YYNGEE. The V and J ends lost 6 bases and 0 bases, in that order; junction bases with no gene match: 7. The CDR3 coding sequence is TGTGCCAGCACCAGTAGCGGGAGCGGCTCCTACAATGAGCAGTTCTTC. Amino acids: CASTSSGSGSYNEQFF.

The chain joins TRBV25-1 to TRBJ1-1, with D uncertain. The CDR3 contains 13 residues. V lost 6 bases, J lost 1 base, and 9 bases lay in between. The germline V gene encodes CDR1 MGHDK and CDR2 SYGVNS. CDR3 loop: CASRETANTEAFF. CDR3 nucleotides: TGTGCCAGCAGAGAAACAGCGAACACTGAAGCTTTCTTT.

The rearrangement uses TRBV9 and TRBJ2-7; TRBD2 agrees at 7 bases. Germline CDR1 reads SGDLS; CDR2 reads YYNGEE. CDR3 length equals 15 residues. The V segment lost 0 bases and the J segment 2 bases; nucleotides outside the gene matches: 5. CDR3 DNA: TGTGCCAGCAGCGTAGGTGGCGGGAGAGCCTACGAGCAGTACTTC. Its protein is CASSVGGGRAYEQYF.